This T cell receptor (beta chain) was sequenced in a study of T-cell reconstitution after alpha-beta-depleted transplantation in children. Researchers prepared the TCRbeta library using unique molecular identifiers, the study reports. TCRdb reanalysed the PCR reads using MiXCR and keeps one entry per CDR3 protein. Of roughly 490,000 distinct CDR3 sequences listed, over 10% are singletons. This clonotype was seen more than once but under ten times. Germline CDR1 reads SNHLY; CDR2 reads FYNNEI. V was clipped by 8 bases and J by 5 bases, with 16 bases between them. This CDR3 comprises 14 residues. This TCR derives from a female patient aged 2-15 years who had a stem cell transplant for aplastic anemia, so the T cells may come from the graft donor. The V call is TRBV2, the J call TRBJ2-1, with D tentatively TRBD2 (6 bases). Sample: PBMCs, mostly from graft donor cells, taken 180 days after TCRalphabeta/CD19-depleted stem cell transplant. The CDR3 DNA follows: TGTGCCAGCCGACGGCGGGACTTAGACAATGAGCAGTTCTTC. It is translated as CASRRRDLDNEQFF.